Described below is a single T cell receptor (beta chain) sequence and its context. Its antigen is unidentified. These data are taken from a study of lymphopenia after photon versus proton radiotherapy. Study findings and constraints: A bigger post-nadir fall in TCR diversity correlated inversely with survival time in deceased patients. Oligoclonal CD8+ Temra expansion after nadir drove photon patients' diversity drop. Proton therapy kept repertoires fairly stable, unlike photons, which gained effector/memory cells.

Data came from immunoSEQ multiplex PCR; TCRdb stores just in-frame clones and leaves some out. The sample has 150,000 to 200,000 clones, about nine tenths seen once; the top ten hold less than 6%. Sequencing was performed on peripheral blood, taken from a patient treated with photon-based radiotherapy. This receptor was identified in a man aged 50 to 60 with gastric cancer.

CDR3 sequence (DNA): TGCGCCAGCAGCCAACTCGGGGCGCTCGATACGCAGTATTTT. Translation gives CASSQLGALDTQYF. The gene calls are TRBV4-1 and TRBJ2-3; D tentatively fits TRBD1 or TRBD2 (5 bases each). Trimming shortened V by 2 bases and J by 6 bases, and 12 bases separated the two germline ends. There are 14 residues in the CDR3. Germline values: CDR1 MGHRA, CDR2 YSYEKL.